This TCR beta chain was identified during a study of technical replicates of blood from several donors. The germline V and J ends were trimmed by 5 bases and 6 bases, with 29 bases remaining between them. Germline values: CDR1 MNHEY, CDR2 SMNVEV (reference sequence). This CDR3 region has 19 residues. TCRdb's copy holds only in-frame clones and misses some; the assay was immunoSEQ multiplex PCR. The sample comprises about 78,000 clones, roughly 94% of which are singletons, and 0.25% rests with the top ten. Sequencing was done on a sample of T cells isolated from PBMCs. The gene calls are TRBV27 and TRBJ1-5, with D tentatively TRBD1 (6 bases). The sequence was collected from a human donor in good health. CDR3 in DNA: TGTGCCAGCAGTCTCACTAACAGGGTACTGGCCTTAGTGGGTCAGCCCCAGCATTTT. Encoded protein: CASSLTNRVLALVGQPQHF.